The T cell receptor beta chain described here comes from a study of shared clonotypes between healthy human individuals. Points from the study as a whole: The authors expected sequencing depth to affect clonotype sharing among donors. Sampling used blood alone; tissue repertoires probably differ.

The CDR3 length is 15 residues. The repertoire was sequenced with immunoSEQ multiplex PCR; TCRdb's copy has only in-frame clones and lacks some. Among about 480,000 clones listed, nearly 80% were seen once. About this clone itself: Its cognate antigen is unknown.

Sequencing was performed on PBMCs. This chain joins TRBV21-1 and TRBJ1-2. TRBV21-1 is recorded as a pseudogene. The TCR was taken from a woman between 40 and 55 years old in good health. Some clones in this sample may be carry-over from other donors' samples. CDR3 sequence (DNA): TGTGCCAGCAGCAACCCCCGGGGGGGGCGCTATGGCTACACCTTC. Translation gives CASSNPRGGRYGYTF.